In this sample, the clone carrying this T cell receptor (beta chain) turned up once. The antigen is undetermined. Healthy bone marrow donors made up the cohort. PCR used 60 Vbeta primers and 13 Jbeta primers. The protocol was immunoSEQ multiplex PCR, while the TCRdb copy is restricted to in-frame clones and leaves out a portion. The sample records about 170,000 clones, around 80% being singletons. Germline loops: CDR1 MNHEY, CDR2 SVGAGI. Deletions cut 8 bases from V and 9 bases from J, with 13 bases between. The CDR3 contains 11 residues. The sample originates from a study of cytomegalovirus exposure and HLA in healthy donors. Study-wide context: Unique TCRs from HLA-typed donors, 80 million to 100 million of them, were held in an early data release.

Study conclusions and caveats: With further analysis later on, most CMV-associated TCR beta chains appeared HLA-restricted. Clonal expansion, a later analysis showed, was greater in HLA-associated TCR beta chains than in equally common others.

Material: PBMCs. This sequence originates from a woman in her 50s in good health and CMV-seropositive. The V and J genes are TRBV6-5 and TRBJ2-5; D uncertain. CDR3 in amino acids: CASLAHQAQYF. The DNA for the CDR3 is TGTGCCAGCCTGGCGCATCAGGCCCAGTACTTC.